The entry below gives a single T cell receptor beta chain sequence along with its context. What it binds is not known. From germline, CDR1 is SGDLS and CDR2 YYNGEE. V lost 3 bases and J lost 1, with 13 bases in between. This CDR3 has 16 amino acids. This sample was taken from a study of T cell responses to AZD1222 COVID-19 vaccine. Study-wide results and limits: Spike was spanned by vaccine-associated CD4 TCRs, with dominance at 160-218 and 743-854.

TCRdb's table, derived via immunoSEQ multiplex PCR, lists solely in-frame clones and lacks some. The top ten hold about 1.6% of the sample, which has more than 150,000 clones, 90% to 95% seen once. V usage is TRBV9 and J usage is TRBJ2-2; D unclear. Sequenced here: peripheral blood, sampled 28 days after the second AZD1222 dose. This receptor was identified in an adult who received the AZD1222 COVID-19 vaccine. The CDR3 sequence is CASSAGGSLNTGELFF. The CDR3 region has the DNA TGTGCCAGCAGCGCCGGCGGTAGTCTGAACACCGGGGAGCTGTTTTTT.